Here is one T cell receptor beta chain with its context. Its specificity is unknown. The sample originates from a study of shared clonotypes between healthy human individuals. Study-wide points: Unshared clonotypes carried lower generation probabilities than those common to all four donors. Sampling involved blood alone; tissue repertoires likely differ.

Splitting of each subset's genomic DNA was done evenly across several immunoSEQ plates. Using approximately 190 ng DNA, 30,000 to 35,000 T cell genomes, the sorted-subset replicate PCRs were run. Generated by immunoSEQ multiplex PCR, the TCRdb table keeps only in-frame clones and is missing some. The table lists over 1.4 million clones, roughly 96% of them singletons. The CDR3 loop spans 13 amino acids. The germline V gene has CDR1 WSHSY and CDR2 SAAADI. Trimming took 10 bases from V and 4 from J, leaving 13 bases between them. Source material: naive CD4+ T cells sorted from blood. Specified subset: CD45RA+ positively selected. This receptor was identified in a young man in good health. J is TRBJ2-2 and V is TRBV10-2; D uncertain. The CDR3 spells CATTISGTGELFF. The DNA of the CDR3 is TGCGCCACTACCATTTCGGGCACCGGGGAGCTGTTTTTT.